The source of this T cell receptor (beta chain) is a study of siplizumab effects on memory and regulatory T cells. V lost 4 bases, J lost 8 bases, and 17 bases lay in between. Germline CDR1 and CDR2: SGHTA and FQGNSA. CDR3 length: 14 amino acids. TCRdb keeps only in-frame clones here, not all; method: immunoSEQ multiplex PCR. The sample shows 75,000 to 100,000 clones, about 95% of them seen only once. V is TRBV7-2 and J is TRBJ1-2; D gene uncertain. The clonotype originates from a human donor in good health. The sample taken for sequencing was non-Treg CD4+ T cells sorted from blood. The CDR3 bases are TGTGCCAGCAGCTCCCAAGGGTCTATCGGGGGCTACACCTTC. It translates to CASSSQGSIGGYTF. Complete variable domain (other parts from reference TRBV7-2 and TRBJ1-2): GAGVSQSPSNKVTEKGKDVELRCDPISGHTALYWYRQSLGQGLEFLIYFQGNSAPDKSGLPSDRFSAERTGGSVSTLTIQRTQQEDSAVYLCASSSQGSIGGYTFGSGTRLTVV.